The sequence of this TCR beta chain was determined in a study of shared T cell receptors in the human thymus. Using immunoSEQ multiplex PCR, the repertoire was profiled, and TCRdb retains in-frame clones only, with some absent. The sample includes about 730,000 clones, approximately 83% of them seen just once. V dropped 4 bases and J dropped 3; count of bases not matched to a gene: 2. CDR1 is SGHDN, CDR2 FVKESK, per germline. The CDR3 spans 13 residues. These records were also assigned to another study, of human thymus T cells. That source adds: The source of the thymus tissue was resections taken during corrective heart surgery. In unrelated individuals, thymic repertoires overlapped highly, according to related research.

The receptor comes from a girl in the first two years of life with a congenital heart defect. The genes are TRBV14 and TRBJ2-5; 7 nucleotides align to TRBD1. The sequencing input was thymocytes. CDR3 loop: CASSPGQEETQYF. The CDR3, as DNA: TGTGCCAGCAGCCCCGGACAGGAAGAGACCCAGTACTTC. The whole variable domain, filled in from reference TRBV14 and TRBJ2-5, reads EAGVTQFPSHSVIEKGQTVTLRCDPISGHDNLYWYRRVMGKEIKFLLHFVKESKQDESGMPNNRFLAERTGGTYSTLKVQPAELEDSGVYFCASSPGQEETQYFGPGTRLLVL.